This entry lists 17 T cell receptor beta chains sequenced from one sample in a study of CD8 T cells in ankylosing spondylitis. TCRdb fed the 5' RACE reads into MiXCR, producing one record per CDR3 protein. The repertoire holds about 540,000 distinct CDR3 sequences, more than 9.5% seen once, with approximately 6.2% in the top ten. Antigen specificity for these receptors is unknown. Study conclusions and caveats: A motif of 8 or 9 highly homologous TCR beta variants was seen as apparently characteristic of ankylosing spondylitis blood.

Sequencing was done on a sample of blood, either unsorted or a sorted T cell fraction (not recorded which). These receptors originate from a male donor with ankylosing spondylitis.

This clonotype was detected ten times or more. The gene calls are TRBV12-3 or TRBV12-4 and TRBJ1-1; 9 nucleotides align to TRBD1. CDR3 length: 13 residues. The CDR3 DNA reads TGTGCGGGAAACAGGGGGCGGAACACTGAAGCTTTCTTT. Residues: CAGNRGRNTEAFF.

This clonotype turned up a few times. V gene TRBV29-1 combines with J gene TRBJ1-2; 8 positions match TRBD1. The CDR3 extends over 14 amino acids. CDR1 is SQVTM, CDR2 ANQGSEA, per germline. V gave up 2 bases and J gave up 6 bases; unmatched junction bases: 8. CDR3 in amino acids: CSVERAGGSHGYTF. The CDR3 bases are TGCAGCGTTGAACGGGCAGGGGGCTCTCATGGCTACACCTTC.

CDR3 sequence (DNA): TGTGCCAGCAGTATCATAGGACTGTACAATGAGCAGTTCTTC. Translated, it gives CASSIIGLYNEQFF. This sequence joins TRBV5-5 and TRBJ2-1; a weak D match, TRBD2 (5 bases). V shed 5 bases and J shed 4 bases, with 13 bases lying between them. This CDR3 has 14 residues. Germline CDR1 is SGHKS and CDR2 is YYEKEE (reference sequence).

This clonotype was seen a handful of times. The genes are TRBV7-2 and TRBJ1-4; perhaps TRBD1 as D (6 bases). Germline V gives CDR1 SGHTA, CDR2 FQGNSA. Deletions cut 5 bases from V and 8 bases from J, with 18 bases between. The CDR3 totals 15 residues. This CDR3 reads CASSAQGKGEEKLFF. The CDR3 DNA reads TGTGCCAGCAGCGCGCAGGGTAAGGGGGAAGAAAAACTGTTTTTT.

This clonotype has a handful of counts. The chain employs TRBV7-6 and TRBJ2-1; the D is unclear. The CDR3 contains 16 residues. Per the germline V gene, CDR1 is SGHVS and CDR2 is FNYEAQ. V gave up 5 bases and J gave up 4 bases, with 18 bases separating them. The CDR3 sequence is CASSPFPRTSYNEQFF. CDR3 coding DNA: TGTGCCAGCAGCCCCTTCCCCAGGACCTCTTACAATGAGCAGTTCTTC.

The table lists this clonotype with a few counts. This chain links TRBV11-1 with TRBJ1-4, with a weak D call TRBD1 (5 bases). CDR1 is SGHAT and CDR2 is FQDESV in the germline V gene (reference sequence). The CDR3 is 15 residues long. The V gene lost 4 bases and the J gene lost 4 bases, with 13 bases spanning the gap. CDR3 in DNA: TGTGCCAGCAGCTCCGTCTCGGGACTTAATGAAAAACTGTTTTTT. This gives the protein CASSSVSGLNEKLFF. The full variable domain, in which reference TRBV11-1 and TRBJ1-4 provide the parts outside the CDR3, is EAEVAQSPRYKITEKSQAVAFWCDPISGHATLYWYRQILGQGPELLVQFQDESVVDDSQLPKDRFSAERLKGVDSTLKIQPAELGDSAMYLCASSSVSGLNEKLFFGSGTQLSVL.

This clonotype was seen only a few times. In nucleotides, the CDR3 is TGTGCCAGCAGTGAAGGGCCCGAGCAGTTCTTC. It specifies CASSEGPEQFF. The J gene is TRBJ2-1, the V gene TRBV25-1; D remains ambiguous. V lost 2 bases and J lost 10, with 6 bases in between. The germline V gene has CDR1 MGHDK and CDR2 SYGVNS. This CDR3 comprises 11 residues.

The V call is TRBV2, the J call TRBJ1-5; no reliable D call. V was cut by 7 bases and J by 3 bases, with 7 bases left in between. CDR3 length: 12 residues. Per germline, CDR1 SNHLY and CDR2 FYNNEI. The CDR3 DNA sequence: TGTGCCAGCAATAGGGTCAATCAGCCCCAGCATTTT. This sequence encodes CASNRVNQPQHF.

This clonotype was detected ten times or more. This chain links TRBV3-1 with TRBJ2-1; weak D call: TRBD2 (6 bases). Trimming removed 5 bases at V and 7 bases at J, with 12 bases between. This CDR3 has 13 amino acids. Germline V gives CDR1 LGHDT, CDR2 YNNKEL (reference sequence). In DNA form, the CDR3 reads TGTGCCAGCAGCTTATCAGGGAGGAATGAGCAGTTCTTC. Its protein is CASSLSGRNEQFF.

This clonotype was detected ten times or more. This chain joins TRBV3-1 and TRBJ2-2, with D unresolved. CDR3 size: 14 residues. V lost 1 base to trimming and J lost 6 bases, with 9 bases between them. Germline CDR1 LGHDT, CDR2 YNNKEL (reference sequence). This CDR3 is CASSQVRAAGELFF. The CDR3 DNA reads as TGTGCCAGCAGCCAAGTAAGGGCTGCCGGGGAGCTGTTTTTT.

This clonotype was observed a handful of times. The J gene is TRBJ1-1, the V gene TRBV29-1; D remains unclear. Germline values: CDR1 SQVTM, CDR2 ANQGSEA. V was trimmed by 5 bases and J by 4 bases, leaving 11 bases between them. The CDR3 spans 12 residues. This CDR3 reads CSVLEVGTEAFF. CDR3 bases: TGCAGCGTTCTCGAGGTCGGCACTGAAGCTTTCTTT.

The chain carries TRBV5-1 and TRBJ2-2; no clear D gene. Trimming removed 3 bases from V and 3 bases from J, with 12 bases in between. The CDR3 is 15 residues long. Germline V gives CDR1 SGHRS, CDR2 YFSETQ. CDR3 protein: CASSWVGSHTGELFF. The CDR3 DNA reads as TGCGCCAGCAGCTGGGTGGGGTCCCACACCGGGGAGCTGTTTTTT.

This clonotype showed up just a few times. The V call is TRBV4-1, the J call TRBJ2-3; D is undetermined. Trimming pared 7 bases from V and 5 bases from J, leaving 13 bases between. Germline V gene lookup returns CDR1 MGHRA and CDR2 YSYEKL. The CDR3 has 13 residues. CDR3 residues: CASTASWGDTQYF. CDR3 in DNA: TGCGCCAGCACGGCAAGCTGGGGAGATACGCAGTATTTT.

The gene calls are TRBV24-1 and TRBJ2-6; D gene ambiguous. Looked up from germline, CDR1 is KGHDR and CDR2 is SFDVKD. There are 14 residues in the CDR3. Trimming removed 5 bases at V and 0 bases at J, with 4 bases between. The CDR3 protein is CATSADSGANVLTF. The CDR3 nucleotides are TGTGCCACCAGTGCGGACTCTGGGGCCAACGTCCTGACTTTC.

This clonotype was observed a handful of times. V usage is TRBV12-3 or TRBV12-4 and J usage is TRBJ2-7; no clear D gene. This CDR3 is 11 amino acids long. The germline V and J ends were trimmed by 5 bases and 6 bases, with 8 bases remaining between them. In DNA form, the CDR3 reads TGTGCCAGCAGTCGCTCCGGCGAGCAGTACTTC. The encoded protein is CASSRSGEQYF.

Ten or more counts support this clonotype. The CDR3 sequence is CASSQIGGGSNEQFF. CDR3 DNA: TGTGCCAGCAGTCAGATCGGGGGGGGTTCAAATGAGCAGTTCTTC. This chain connects TRBV5-4 to TRBJ2-1; TRBD2 agrees at 8 bases. V lost 5 bases and J lost 7; bases outside the gene matches: 11. CDR3 size: 15 residues. CDR1 is SGHNT and CDR2 is YYREEE in the germline V gene (reference sequence).

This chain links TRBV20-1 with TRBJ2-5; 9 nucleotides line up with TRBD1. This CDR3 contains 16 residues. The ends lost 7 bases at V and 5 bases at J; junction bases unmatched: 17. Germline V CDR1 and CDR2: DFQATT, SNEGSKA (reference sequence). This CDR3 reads CSVLPSGTGISETQYF. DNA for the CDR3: TGCAGTGTTCTCCCCTCCGGGACAGGGATTTCGGAGACCCAGTACTTC.